This T cell receptor beta chain stems from a study of blood T cell repertoires in COVID-19. Study overall: COVID-19 samples collected from the United States, Italy and Spain covered acute and convalescent phases. In each case, the material was cDNA or gDNA derived from T cells, B-cell-depleted T cells, or PBMCs.

This clone was recorded once. The CDR3 runs to 14 residues. Trimming left V 4 bases short and J 13 bases short, with 20 bases between. Germline V gene data show CDR1 as LGHDT and CDR2 as YNNKEL (reference sequence). Per the study methods: Nucleated cell counts were estimated from reference gene primer amplification. The protocol was immunoSEQ multiplex PCR, while the TCRdb copy is restricted to in-frame clones and leaves out a portion. Clonal size and the V and J genes are those of that table, whereas D and trimming came from the DNA. The data contain 200,000 to 250,000 clones, approximately 81% of them singletons.

The gene calls are TRBV3-1 (or the pseudogene TRBV3-2) and TRBJ2-1; D uncertain. The sample taken for sequencing was peripheral blood. The clonotype comes from a woman over 75 with acute or convalescent COVID-19. Written as DNA, the CDR3 is TGTGCCAGCAGCCCCAGCGTTTCGGCCCCGTCCCAGTTCTTC. This gives the protein CASSPSVSAPSQFF.